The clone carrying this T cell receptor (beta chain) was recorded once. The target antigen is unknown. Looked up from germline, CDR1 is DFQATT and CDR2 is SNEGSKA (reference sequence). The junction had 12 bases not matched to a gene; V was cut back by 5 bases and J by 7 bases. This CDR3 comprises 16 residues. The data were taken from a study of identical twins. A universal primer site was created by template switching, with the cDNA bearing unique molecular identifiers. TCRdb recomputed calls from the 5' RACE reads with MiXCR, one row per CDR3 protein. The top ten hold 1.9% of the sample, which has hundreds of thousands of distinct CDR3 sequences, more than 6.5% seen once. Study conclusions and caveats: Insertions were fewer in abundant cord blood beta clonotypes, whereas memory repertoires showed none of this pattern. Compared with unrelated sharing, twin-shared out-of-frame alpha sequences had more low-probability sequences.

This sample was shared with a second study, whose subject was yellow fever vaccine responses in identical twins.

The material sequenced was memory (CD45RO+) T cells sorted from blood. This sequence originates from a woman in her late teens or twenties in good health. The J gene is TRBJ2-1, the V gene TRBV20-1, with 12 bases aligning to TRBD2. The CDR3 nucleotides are TGCAGTGCTCCTATAAGACTAGCGGGAGTCGGTAATGAGCAGTTCTTC. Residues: CSAPIRLAGVGNEQFF.